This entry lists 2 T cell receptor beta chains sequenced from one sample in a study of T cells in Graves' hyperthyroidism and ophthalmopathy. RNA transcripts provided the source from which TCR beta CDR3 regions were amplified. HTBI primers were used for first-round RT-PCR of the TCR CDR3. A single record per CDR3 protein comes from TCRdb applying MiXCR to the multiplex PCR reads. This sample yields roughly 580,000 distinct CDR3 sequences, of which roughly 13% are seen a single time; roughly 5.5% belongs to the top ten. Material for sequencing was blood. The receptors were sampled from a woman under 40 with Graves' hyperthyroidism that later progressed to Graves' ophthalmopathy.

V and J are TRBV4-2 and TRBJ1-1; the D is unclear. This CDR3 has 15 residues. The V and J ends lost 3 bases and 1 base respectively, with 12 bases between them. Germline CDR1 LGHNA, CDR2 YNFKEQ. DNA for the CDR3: TGTGCCAGCAGCCACCTCAGCAAGGAGAACACTGAAGCTTTCTTT. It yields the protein CASSHLSKENTEAFF.

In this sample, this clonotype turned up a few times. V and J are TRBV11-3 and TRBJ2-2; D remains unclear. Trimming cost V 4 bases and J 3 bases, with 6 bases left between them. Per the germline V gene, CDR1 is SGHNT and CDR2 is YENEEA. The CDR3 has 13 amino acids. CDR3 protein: CASSSSYTGELFF. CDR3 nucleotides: TGTGCCAGCAGCTCCTCCTACACCGGGGAGCTGTTTTTT.